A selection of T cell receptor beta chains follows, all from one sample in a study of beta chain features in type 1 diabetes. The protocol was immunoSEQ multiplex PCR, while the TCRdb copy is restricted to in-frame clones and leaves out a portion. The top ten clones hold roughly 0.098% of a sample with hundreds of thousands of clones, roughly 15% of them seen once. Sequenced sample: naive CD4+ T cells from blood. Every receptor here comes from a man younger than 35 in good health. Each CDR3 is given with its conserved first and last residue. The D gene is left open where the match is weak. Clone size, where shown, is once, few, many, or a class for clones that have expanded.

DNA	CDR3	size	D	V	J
TGTGCCACCAGCAGAGATAGAGACGGAAGCGAAGCTTTCTTT	CATSRDRDGSEAFF	.	.	TRBV15	TRBJ1-1
TGTGCCAGCAGCCAAGCAGGGACAGGACTGCTAGCACTGGATAGCACAGATACGCAGTATTTT	CASSQAGTGLLALDSTDTQYF	few	TRBD1	TRBV4-2	TRBJ2-3
TGTGCCAGCAGTGAAACTTCGACGGGATACAATGAGCAGTTCTTC	CASSETSTGYNEQFF	few	.	TRBV25-1	TRBJ2-1
TGTGCCAGCAGTGTGGCTAGCTCCTACAATGAGCAGTTCTTC	CASSVASSYNEQFF	.	.	TRBV2	TRBJ2-1
TGTGCCAGCAGCTTAGAGGGGAGGAGCTCCTACGAGCAGTACTTC	CASSLEGRSSYEQYF	.	.	TRBV7-2	TRBJ2-7
TGTGCCAGCAGTGAAACGATTCGACTAGCGGTCCACCCCGAGCAGTACTTC	CASSETIRLAVHPEQYF	.	TRBD2	TRBV25-1	TRBJ2-7
TGTGCCAGCAGCTTGCGAGGGACAGGGGGCTACAATGAGCAGTTCTTC	CASSLRGTGGYNEQFF	few	TRBD1	TRBV13	TRBJ2-1
TGCAGCGTTCGGGGTTTCGGGGTGGGAAAAACCTACAATGAGCAGTTCTTC	CSVRGFGVGKTYNEQFF	few	.	TRBV29-1	TRBJ2-1
TGTGCCAGCTGGGGGCGGGGGACCCAGTACTTC	CASWGRGTQYF	few	.	TRBV27	TRBJ2-5
TGTGCCAGCAGCATTGGGACAGGGAGGATTAATGGCTACACCTTC	CASSIGTGRINGYTF	few	TRBD1	TRBV9	TRBJ1-2
TGTGCCAGCTCACCAGTGTTACAGAGCTATGGCTACACCTTC	CASSPVLQSYGYTF	few	.	TRBV18	TRBJ1-2
TGTGCCAGCAGACAGACAGGGGCAGACACGCAGTATTTT	CASRQTGADTQYF	few	TRBD1	TRBV7-9	TRBJ2-3
TGTGCCAGTACCCATGGAGGGACAGGGAGGCACGAGCAGTACTTC	CASTHGGTGRHEQYF	few	TRBD1	TRBV19	TRBJ2-7
TGTGCCAGCAGCTTTTCCGGGGCTCAGGGACGTGGCTACACCTTC	CASSFSGAQGRGYTF	few	.	TRBV7-2	TRBJ1-2
TGCGCCAGCAGCAGGGACAGGGGAATGAACACTGAAGCTTTCTTT	CASSRDRGMNTEAFF	few	TRBD1	TRBV5-1	TRBJ1-1
TGTGCCAGCAGCCAACTGGACCGTTTCTATGGCTACACCTTC	CASSQLDRFYGYTF	few	.	TRBV14	TRBJ1-2
TGCAGCGTTGTACGCAGCACAGATACGCAGTATTTT	CSVVRSTDTQYF	.	.	TRBV29-1	TRBJ2-3
TGTGCCAGCAGTCAGACAGGGGGCGGGAACTATGGCTACACCTTC	CASSQTGGGNYGYTF	.	TRBD1	TRBV7-9	TRBJ1-2
TGTGCCAGCAGCTTAGGGACAGGGGGCTTTGGGCCCCAGCATTTT	CASSLGTGGFGPQHF	.	TRBD1	TRBV7-6	TRBJ1-5
TGTGCCAGCAGCTTAAGTCCCGTCATCCTCCGGAACACCGGGGAGCTGTTTTTT	CASSLSPVILRNTGELFF	few	.	TRBV7-6	TRBJ2-2
TGTGCCAGCAGTGAAGCCCGGTACGAGCAGTACTTC	CASSEARYEQYF	few	.	TRBV6-1	TRBJ2-7
TGTGCCTGGAGTGAGGGGGACAGATGGTGGGTCATCTATGGCTACACCTTC	CAWSEGDRWWVIYGYTF	.	TRBD1	TRBV30	TRBJ1-2
TGCGCCAGCAGCTATACTGGGGTGAACGACTATGGCTACACCTTC	CASSYTGVNDYGYTF	.	.	TRBV5-1	TRBJ1-2
TGTGCCAGCACCTCCGGGACCGTCAATCAGCCCCAGCATTTT	CASTSGTVNQPQHF	few	.	TRBV5-6	TRBJ1-5
TGTGCCAGCAGCAAGTGGGGTTTCACTGAAGCTTTCTTT	CASSKWGFTEAFF	few	.	TRBV7-3	TRBJ1-1
TGTGCCAGCAGTGCCCCCGGGACTAGCGATGCCTACGAGCAGTACTTC	CASSAPGTSDAYEQYF	.	TRBD2	TRBV2	TRBJ2-7
TGCGCCAGCAGCTTGTTAGGGGGAGAGACCCAGTACTTC	CASSLLGGETQYF	few	.	TRBV5-1	TRBJ2-5
TGTGCCAGCAGACTCGCTTCCGGGACAGGCGGCTACACCTTC	CASRLASGTGGYTF	few	TRBD1	TRBV28	TRBJ1-2
TGTGCCAGCAGCTTAACGTGGTCGGGGGGGTTAAGCAATGAGCAGTTCTTC	CASSLTWSGGLSNEQFF	few	TRBD2	TRBV7-2	TRBJ2-1
TGTGCCAGCAGTGAATTGCAGGGGTTGGATGGCTACACCTTC	CASSELQGLDGYTF	.	.	TRBV6-1	TRBJ1-2
TGTGCCAGCAGTCCCATTATCCGGAGAGGGTCACCCCTCCACTTT	CASSPIIRRGSPLHF	few	.	TRBV27	TRBJ1-6
TGTGCCAGCTCACCGAAATCAGGGGAGGGCTATGGCTACACCTTC	CASSPKSGEGYGYTF	few	.	TRBV18	TRBJ1-2
TGTGCCAGCAGCCCCTGGGGACAGGGTCGTTACGAGCAGTACTTC	CASSPWGQGRYEQYF	.	TRBD1	TRBV9	TRBJ2-7
TGTGCCAGCAGCTTGGCCCTTGAGGGTACGCAGTATTTT	CASSLALEGTQYF	.	.	TRBV5-6	TRBJ2-3
TGTGCCAGCAGTTTAATCACAGGGAAGGGGTACAATGAGCAGTTCTTC	CASSLITGKGYNEQFF	.	.	TRBV27	TRBJ2-1
TGTGCCAGCAGCTTTCAGATGAACACTGAAGCTTTCTTT	CASSFQMNTEAFF	.	.	TRBV7-2	TRBJ1-1
TGTGCCAGCAGTTTCGGGGGGGCGCGGGATTCACCCCTCCACTTT	CASSFGGARDSPLHF	.	.	TRBV27	TRBJ1-6
TGTGCCAGCAGCTTCTCGGGAACATCCTTGTCTGGGGAGCAGTACTTC	CASSFSGTSLSGEQYF	few	.	TRBV7-2	TRBJ2-7
TGTGCCAGCTCACCTGGCAGGGCGGCGACTGAAGCTTTCTTT	CASSPGRAATEAFF	.	.	TRBV18	TRBJ1-1
TGTGCCAGCAGCGGCGGGTCCAACTATGGCTACACCTTC	CASSGGSNYGYTF	.	.	TRBV5-6	TRBJ1-2
TGCAGCGTTGAGGAAACCGGGACAGGGAGGACTGAAGCTTTCTTT	CSVEETGTGRTEAFF	.	TRBD1	TRBV29-1	TRBJ1-1
TGTGCCAGCAGCGGGGTAACTGGAAACACCATATATTTT	CASSGVTGNTIYF	.	.	TRBV2	TRBJ1-3
TGTGCCAGCTCACCCCCAGCAGGGTTCCTCTACAATGAGCAGTTCTTC	CASSPPAGFLYNEQFF	few	.	TRBV18	TRBJ2-1
TGTGCCAGCAGCTTGAGCTGGACAGTGGGAACTGAAGCTTTCTTT	CASSLSWTVGTEAFF	.	.	TRBV5-5	TRBJ1-1
TGTGCCAGCAGCCCTGGTACCTCCTACGAGCAGTACTTC	CASSPGTSYEQYF	few	.	TRBV11-3	TRBJ2-7
TGTGCCAGCAGTGACTCTCCTAAGGCCCAGTACTTC	CASSDSPKAQYF	.	.	TRBV6-4	TRBJ2-5
TGTGCCAGCAGCTTGCCCCCGGGACATACTAATGAAAAACTGTTTTTT	CASSLPPGHTNEKLFF	few	.	TRBV5-6	TRBJ1-4
TGTGCCAGCAGCTTCGCGGGCTCTGGAAACACCATATATTTT	CASSFAGSGNTIYF	few	.	TRBV5-4	TRBJ1-3
TGTGCCAGCAGCGTCGCAACAGGGGTTGGCACTGAAGCTTTCTTT	CASSVATGVGTEAFF	.	TRBD1	TRBV9	TRBJ1-1
TGTGCCACCAGCAAACCCTTTGGCGGGAGAAGTCCCGAGCAGTACTTC	CATSKPFGGRSPEQYF	.	TRBD2	TRBV15	TRBJ2-7
TGTGCCTGGAGTGTAGGGCTAACAAGGAACTACAATGAGCAGTTCTTC	CAWSVGLTRNYNEQFF	.	.	TRBV30	TRBJ2-1
TGTGCCAGCACCAACCCTGGCGGGAGAATCACCGGGGAGCTGTTTTTT	CASTNPGGRITGELFF	.	TRBD2	TRBV9	TRBJ2-2